The present entry profiles one TCR beta chain with its context. The antigen is unknown. The data stem from a study of T cell clonotyping in hematopoietic cell transplantation. Assay: immunoSEQ multiplex PCR; the TCRdb copy retains only in-frame clones and omits some. The table lists fewer than 15,000 clones, 70% to 90% of them singletons. General observations from the study: Without cell sorting, CD4 versus CD8 contributions remain unresolved.

This CDR3 region has 13 residues. The V and J ends lost 0 bases and 1 base respectively, with 4 bases between them. Germline V CDR1 and CDR2: SGDLS, YYNGEE. Sequencing was performed on PBMCs, taken 100 days after allogeneic stem cell transplant. The TCR originated in a male patient aged 50 to 60 who had an allogeneic stem cell transplant from an unrelated donor, so T cells may come from the graft donor. Some clones in this sample may be carry-over from other donors' samples. The gene calls are TRBV9 and TRBJ1-1; D gene ambiguous. DNA for the CDR3: TGTGCCAGCAGCGTAGCACGGAACACTGAAGCTTTCTTT. It translates to CASSVARNTEAFF.